The sequence of this T cell receptor beta chain was determined in a study of cytomegalovirus exposure and HLA in healthy donors. Overall study results and limits: Using the classifier, cytomegalovirus status was reportedly diagnosed with high specificity and sensitivity.

Worth noting for this clone: Its specificity is unknown.

This CDR3 region has 15 residues. CDR1 GTSNPN and CDR2 SVGIG come from the germline V gene (reference sequence). Trimming took 1 base from V and 5 from J, leaving 15 bases between them. Using immunoSEQ multiplex PCR, the repertoire was profiled, and TCRdb retains in-frame clones only, with some absent. Among under 150,000 clones listed, around 90% were seen once. The chain employs TRBV30 and TRBJ2-1; D uncertain. The sequencing sample was made of PBMCs. The origin of this receptor is a man between 18 and 29 years old in good health and CMV-seropositive. The CDR3 sequence: CAWSEAAAIDNEQFF. CDR3 coding DNA: TGTGCCTGGAGTGAGGCGGCGGCTATCGACAATGAGCAGTTCTTC.